This T cell receptor beta chain is from a study of graft-versus-host responses after intestinal transplantation. Study-wide context: Multivisceral, liver-intestinal, or isolated intestinal transplants were received by the recipients.

Study observations and caveats: High graft-versus-host to host-versus-graft clonal ratios were seen in allografts of patients with graft-donor T cell macrochimerism. The authors found GvH clones in recipient marrow, some appearing first in ileum or blood.

Sequencing used immunoSEQ multiplex PCR; TCRdb keeps in-frame clones, though not all of them. Among about 120,000 clones listed, about 92% were seen once. As for this clone: Its specificity is not known.

The CDR3 is 13 amino acids. Germline CDR1 SQVTM, CDR2 ANQGSEA. V lost 7 bases, J lost 1 base, and 14 bases lay in between. The chain employs TRBV29-1 and TRBJ2-7, with D perhaps matching TRBD1 (5 bases). Source: unstimulated CD8+ T cells sorted from spleen or lymph node cells, taken before transplant. The sequence was obtained from a human donor who was the organ donor for an intestinal transplant. CDR3 residues: CSAAKGASYEQYF. The DNA of the CDR3 is TGCAGCGCTGCCAAAGGGGCTTCCTACGAGCAGTACTTC.